The clone carrying this T cell receptor beta chain was seen a few times. Its antigen is currently unknown. These data originate in a study of cytomegalovirus exposure and HLA in healthy donors. PCR amplification relied on 60 Vbeta primers (plus 13 Jbeta primers). As processed by the authors: Counted up in a later analysis, unique TCR beta chains came to about 80 million, with around 10 million shared. Profiling relied on immunoSEQ multiplex PCR, and the TCRdb table lists in-frame clones only, not all of them. V and J calls and clone size are copied from that table; D and trimming were computed from the DNA. The sample has 170,000 or so clones; around 77% are singletons. Despite likely unrecorded immune exposures, the donors were nominally healthy at the time of sampling. Regarding the study as a whole: Some highly shared sequence variants likely arose as a pipeline artifact.

Sequenced input: PBMCs. The source of this sequence is a man aged 60 to 69 in good health and CMV-seronegative.

For the CDR3, the DNA is TGTGCCAGCAGTTACCGGGACAGGCGGGATACGCAGTATTTT. It is translated as CASSYRDRRDTQYF. The V and J genes are TRBV6-5 and TRBJ2-3, with 8 bases that match TRBD1. The CDR3 is 14 amino acids. With 2 bases clipped from V and 6 bases from J, the junction kept 4 bases outside the gene matches. The V gene's germline CDR1 is MNHEY and CDR2 SVGAGI.